The text below deals with one T cell receptor (beta chain). Germline-derived CDR1 and CDR2 are DFQATT and SNEGSKA (reference sequence). The CDR3 length is 15 residues. Trimming stripped 6 bases from V and 1 base from J, with 18 bases between. The data derive from a study of low-dose radiotherapy and immunotherapy resistance in tumors. In the study overall: A dose of 1 Gy per fraction every two weeks went to Cohort 2, totaling 13 Gy over 26 weeks. Study patients were administered oral aspirin at 300 mg daily for four cycles from cycle 1 day 1.

Gene-specific TRAV and TRBV primers were used for first-strand cDNA, covering alpha and beta chains. TCR amplification ran approximately 20 PCR cycles using constant-region and V-primer adapter primers. TCRdb called the reads again in MiXCR, with one record for every CDR3 protein. The repertoire holds 7,500 to 10,000 distinct CDR3 sequences, with about 75% as singletons. Treatment combined nivolumab, ipilimumab, aspirin, low-dose cyclophosphamide and low-dose radiotherapy in a dose-escalation trial. Eligibility required advanced solid tumors lacking tumor-infiltrating lymphocytes. The source of this sequence is a human donor with advanced metastatic prostate, ovarian, gallbladder or colorectal cancer (not recorded which). This table probably holds off-target reads from a library built for another chain. V and J are TRBV20-1 and TRBJ1-1, with D possibly TRBD1 on 6 matching bases. The CDR3 reads CSARGPGATNTEAFF. The CDR3 coding sequence is TGCAGTGCCCGGGGTCCAGGGGCTACGAACACTGAAGCTTTCTTT.